The text below deals with one TCR beta chain. The antigen remains unidentified. Both TCRalpha and TCRbeta cDNA were subjected to two nested PCRs lasting roughly 16 and 10 cycles. TCRdb re-called the 5' RACE reads, yielding one record per CDR3 amino acid sequence without DNA. Across 300,000 to 350,000 distinct CDR3 sequences, the top ten clones capture over 2% of the sample. This CDR3 comprises 12 residues. Germline loops: CDR1 GTSNPN, CDR2 SVGIG (reference sequence). The data stem from a study of monozygotic twins with inflammatory bowel disease. Study-level findings and limits: No single strong signal or clonotype associated with IBD was supported.

This receptor was obtained from a human donor with ulcerative colitis or Crohn's disease, or a healthy co-twin of an affected twin (not recorded which). The chain carries TRBV30 and TRBJ2-1; TCRdb's D gene call, TRBD1, goes unchecked for lack of DNA. Material for sequencing was blood. CDR3 sequence: CAWGPGGNEQFF.